This T cell receptor beta chain was identified in a study of follicular helper T cells after annual influenza vaccination. This sample's time point: 2015-2016 season, pre-vaccination. Adults received seasonal inactivated influenza vaccine, with sorted blood CD4 subsets sequenced before and after. Non-naive CD4+CXCR5+PD-1+ cTfh were sorted into ICOS+CD38+ and ICOS-CD38- fractions. CDR3 length: 14 amino acids. Germline V gives CDR1 SGHRS, CDR2 YFSETQ. V was pared by 4 bases and J by 1 base, with 4 bases of the junction left unmatched. The assay was immunoSEQ multiplex PCR, and TCRdb's table has in-frame clones only and misses some. The repertoire holds 12,000 or so clones, with 80% as singletons. Findings and limits, study-wide: ICOS+CD38+ cTfh clonality tracked population frequency, and its change tracked circulating plasmablast change.

On this clone itself: Its antigen is as yet unknown.

This receptor was taken from an adult who received the influenza vaccine. This chain uses TRBV5-1 with TRBJ1-1; TRBD1 aligns across 7 bases. This sample comprised CXCR5+ CD38- circulating T follicular helper cells from blood, obtained on the day of influenza vaccination. Subset here: circulating Tfh, non-naive CD4+CXCR5+PD-1+ (ICOS+CD38+ or ICOS-CD38-). CDR3 DNA: TGCGCCAGCAGCCCGGGGACAGCGAACACTGAAGCTTTCTTT. The encoded protein is CASSPGTANTEAFF. The full variable domain, with the rest looked up from reference TRBV5-1 and TRBJ1-1, is KAGVTQTPRYLIKTRGQQVTLSCSPISGHRSVSWYQQTPGQGLQFLFEYFSETQRNKGNFPGRFSGRQFSNSRSEMNVSTLELGDSALYLCASSPGTANTEAFFGQGTRLTVV.